These 28 T cell receptor beta chains share one sample of origin, sequenced in a study of blood T cell repertoires in COVID-19. Assay: immunoSEQ multiplex PCR; the TCRdb copy retains only in-frame clones and omits some. The table records roughly 430,000 clones, roughly 90% of them present only once. The source material was PBMCs or T cells enriched from blood (not recorded which). The receptors come from a middle-aged woman with acute COVID-19.

DNA for the CDR3: TGTGCCAGCAGACCCGTACCCTCGGGGGACACTGAAGCTTTCTTT. Its translation: CASRPVPSGDTEAFF. This chain links TRBV6-5 with TRBJ1-1; a possible D gene is TRBD1 (5 bases). With 6 bases removed from V and 3 bases from J, the gap between germline ends came to 17 bases. Per germline, CDR1 MNHEY and CDR2 SVGAGI. The CDR3 totals 15 residues.

This clone was seen a handful of times. The identical CDR3 is also encoded by other nucleotide sequences in the sample. This rearrangement joins TRBV2 to TRBJ1-5; 8 bases match TRBD1. The CDR3 totals 13 residues. After removal of 4 bases from V and 4 bases from J, the junction contained 0 bases not matched to a gene. CDR1 and CDR2 from the germline V gene are SNHLY and FYNNEI. DNA of the CDR3: TGTGCCAGCAGTGGGACAGGGAATCAGCCCCAGCATTTT. Translation gives CASSGTGNQPQHF.

The chain uses TRBV6-1 and TRBJ1-2; TRBD1 agrees at 8 bases. Germline lookup yields CDR1 MNHNS and CDR2 SASEGT. CDR3 length: 14 amino acids. Trimming at V came to 3 bases and at J to 5 bases, leaving 5 bases not matched to a gene. In DNA form, the CDR3 reads TGTGCCAGCAGTGATCGACAGGGGAGGTATGGCTACACCTTC. Translation: CASSDRQGRYGYTF.

CDR3 protein: CAWSIGGTGDYGYTF. The CDR3 nucleotides are TGTGCCTGGAGTATAGGGGGTACTGGCGACTATGGCTACACCTTC. The rearrangement uses TRBV30 and TRBJ1-2; D might be TRBD1 (6 bases). CDR3 size: 15 residues. Trimming left V 2 bases short and J 3 bases short, with 16 bases between. Germline lookup yields CDR1 GTSNPN and CDR2 SVGIG (reference sequence).

The gene calls are TRBV20-1 and TRBJ2-7; D unclear. The CDR3 consists of 11 residues. The germline V gene encodes CDR1 DFQATT and CDR2 SNEGSKA (reference sequence). V was trimmed by 3 bases and J by 6 bases, leaving 9 bases between them. The CDR3: CSASFVSEQYF. The CDR3 region has the DNA TGCAGTGCTAGTTTCGTGAGCGAGCAGTACTTC.

The chain has TRBV5-5 and TRBJ2-5, with a weak D call TRBD2 (7 bases). Trimming took 4 bases from V and 4 from J, leaving 17 bases between them. The CDR3 consists of 15 residues. CDR1 is SGHKS and CDR2 is YYEKEE in the germline V gene (reference sequence). The CDR3 reads CASSPETGGPETQYF. The DNA of the CDR3 is TGTGCCAGCAGCCCAGAAACGGGGGGCCCAGAGACCCAGTACTTC.

The V call is TRBV5-1, the J call TRBJ1-3, with TRBD1 as a possible D gene (5 bases). The V end was cut by 1 base, the J end by 0 bases, with 11 bases between. The CDR3 sequence is 16 residues long. Germline V gene lookup returns CDR1 SGHRS and CDR2 YFSETQ. The CDR3 protein is CASSLSGHLSGNTIYF. In DNA, the CDR3 is TGCGCCAGCAGCTTGTCCGGACACCTCTCTGGAAACACCATATATTTT.

The genes are TRBV18 and TRBJ2-5, with D hard to call. The CDR3 has 14 amino acids. Trimming left V 6 bases short and J 1 base short, with 12 bases between. Germline V gene data show CDR1 as KGHSH and CDR2 as LQKENI. The CDR3 loop is CASSPMRRQETQYF. As DNA, the CDR3 is TGTGCCAGCTCCCCGATGAGGCGCCAAGAGACCCAGTACTTC.

This chain links TRBV5-1 with TRBJ2-7; possible D gene TRBD1, 5 bases. Germline loops: CDR1 SGHRS, CDR2 YFSETQ. This CDR3 spans 14 amino acids. Trimming stripped 0 bases from V and 5 bases from J, with 12 bases between. CDR3 amino acids: CASSLVSGSHEQYF. CDR3 bases: TGCGCCAGCAGCTTGGTGTCAGGGTCCCACGAGCAGTACTTC.

V usage is TRBV5-6 and J usage is TRBJ2-7; D perhaps matches TRBD2 (5 bases). The CDR3 has 13 amino acids. With 5 bases removed from V and 2 bases from J, the gap between germline ends came to 11 bases. Germline V CDR1 and CDR2: SGHDT, YYEEEE. The CDR3 spells CASSLGNTYEQYF. The CDR3 bases are TGTGCCAGCAGTCTCGGGAACACCTACGAGCAGTACTTC.

The chain recombines TRBV4-1 with TRBJ2-3; 7 nucleotides line up with TRBD2. With V trimmed by 0 bases and J by 4 bases, 7 bases remained unmatched. Germline V CDR1 and CDR2: MGHRA, YSYEKL. There are 16 residues in the CDR3. As DNA, the CDR3 is TGCGCCAGCAGCCAAGATGGGGGGGGGAGGTCAGATACGCAGTATTTT. Its protein is CASSQDGGGRSDTQYF.

This sequence joins TRBV9 and TRBJ2-7, with D perhaps matching TRBD1 (6 bases). The CDR3 totals 15 residues. Looked up from germline, CDR1 is SGDLS and CDR2 is YYNGEE. Between the trimmed V and J ends, which lost 3 bases and 0 bases, there was a span of 13 bases. CDR3 sequence: CASSESTGSSYEQYF. CDR3 nucleotides: TGTGCCAGCAGCGAGTCGACAGGAAGCTCCTACGAGCAGTACTTC.

The chain links TRBV24-1 to TRBJ2-2; 8 bases match TRBD1. Trimming at V came to 3 bases and at J to 3 bases, leaving 8 bases not matched to a gene. CDR1 and CDR2 from the germline V gene are KGHDR and SFDVKD. The CDR3 loop spans 17 amino acids. The CDR3 DNA sequence: TGTGCCACCAGTGATACCCGACAGGGGACTGACACCGGGGAGCTGTTTTTT. Translation gives CATSDTRQGTDTGELFF.

CDR3 in amino acids: CASWGQGIGNTIYF. CDR3 nucleotides: TGTGCCAGCTGGGGACAGGGAATTGGAAACACCATATATTTT. The V and J genes are TRBV3-1 (or the pseudogene TRBV3-2) and TRBJ1-3, with TRBD1 matching 9 bases. Germline V gives CDR1 LGHDT, CDR2 YNNKEL (reference sequence). This CDR3 has 14 residues. Trimming removed 8 bases from V and 3 bases from J; junction bases left unmatched: 5.

V usage is TRBV6-1 and J usage is TRBJ1-1, with a weak D call TRBD1 (5 bases). Trimming took 3 bases from V and 0 from J, leaving 11 bases between them. The CDR3 sequence is 15 residues long. The germline V gene encodes CDR1 MNHNS and CDR2 SASEGT. The CDR3 DNA follows: TGTGCCAGCAGTGACGCAGGGAGGGTGAACACTGAAGCTTTCTTT. The encoded protein is CASSDAGRVNTEAFF.

The V call is TRBV2, the J call TRBJ2-1; perhaps TRBD1 as D (5 bases). The CDR3 has 14 amino acids. Looked up from germline, CDR1 is SNHLY and CDR2 is FYNNEI. Trimming cost V 11 bases and J 7 bases, with 21 bases left between them. The CDR3 here is CAFTGRGRRNEQFF. CDR3 DNA: TGTGCCTTCACGGGTAGGGGCAGGAGAAATGAGCAGTTCTTC.

V and J are TRBV5-1 and TRBJ2-3; 7 nucleotides match TRBD1. Losses at the gene ends were 4 bases for V and 2 bases for J; bases not matched to a gene: 7. The CDR3 sequence is 15 residues long. Germline CDR1 SGHRS, CDR2 YFSETQ. CDR3 residues: CASSPGTANTDTQYF. The CDR3 nucleotides read TGCGCCAGCAGCCCAGGGACAGCGAACACAGATACGCAGTATTTT.

The chain employs TRBV6-5 and TRBJ2-7; TRBD1 matches 7 bases. This CDR3 has 15 amino acids. With 6 bases clipped from V and 7 bases from J, the junction kept 15 bases outside the gene matches. Germline V gene sequence: CDR1 MNHEY, CDR2 SVGAGI. The chain's CDR3 is CASSGTGATLGEQYF. The CDR3 DNA reads TGTGCCAGCAGCGGAACAGGGGCGACACTGGGGGAGCAGTACTTC.

The chain recombines TRBV13 with TRBJ1-4; 8 bases are a match to TRBD1. V shed 6 bases, J shed 8 bases, and the junction held 11 bases outside the gene matches. The length of the CDR3 is 15 residues. Germline V CDR1 and CDR2: PRHDT, FYEKMQ (reference sequence). This CDR3 is CASSPGGAGREKLFF. The CDR3 DNA follows: TGTGCCAGCAGTCCAGGGGGCGCAGGTCGGGAAAAACTGTTTTTT. Full variable domain (rest looked up from reference TRBV13 and TRBJ1-4): AAGVIQSPRHLIKEKRETATLKCYPIPRHDTVYWYQQGPGQDPQFLISFYEKMQSDKGSIPDRFSAQQFSDYHSELNMSSLELGDSALYFCASSPGGAGREKLFFGSGTQLSVL.

This chain links TRBV10-3 with TRBJ1-4; D is possibly TRBD1 (5 bases). V dropped 2 bases and J dropped 3 bases, with 16 bases sitting between them. The CDR3 totals 17 residues. Germline values: CDR1 ENHRY, CDR2 SYGVKD. The CDR3 loop is CAISETAPGLPNEKLFF. The CDR3 DNA is TGTGCCATCAGTGAGACTGCGCCGGGACTGCCTAATGAAAAACTGTTTTTT.

This chain joins TRBV3-1 (or the pseudogene TRBV3-2) and TRBJ1-3; no clear D gene. Trimming cost V 0 bases and J 9 bases, with 9 bases left between them. From germline, CDR1 is LGHDT and CDR2 YNNKEL (reference sequence). The CDR3 has 13 residues. DNA of the CDR3: TGTGCCAGCAGCCAAGACGGAGGTGGCACCATATATTTT. Translation: CASSQDGGGTIYF.

This chain joins TRBV10-1 and TRBJ1-1; weak D call: TRBD1 (5 bases). The germline gives CDR1 WNHNN, CDR2 SYGVQD (reference sequence). V shed 7 bases and J shed 8 bases, with 11 bases lying between them. The CDR3 runs 11 residues. CDR3 sequence: CASTRQTEAFF. DNA for the CDR3: TGCGCCAGCACCCGACAGACAGAAGCTTTCTTT.

J is TRBJ2-1 and V is TRBV12-5; a possible D gene is TRBD2 (6 bases). V lost 1 base and J 9 bases, leaving 7 bases between the germline ends. This CDR3 has 12 amino acids. Per the germline V gene, CDR1 is LGHNT and CDR2 is FRNRAP. CDR3 sequence reads: CASGLGRGEQFF. The CDR3 DNA is TGTGCTAGTGGTTTGGGGCGGGGTGAGCAGTTCTTC.

Remarks on this clone: In the same sample, other DNA sequences code for this CDR3. This chain uses TRBV5-4 with TRBJ2-2; tentative D call: TRBD1 (5 bases). The CDR3 runs to 13 residues. V was cut by 0 bases and J by 5 bases, with 5 bases left in between. The germline V gene has CDR1 SGHNT and CDR2 YYREEE (reference sequence). In nucleotides, the CDR3 is TGTGCCAGCAGCTTGGCAGGGACCGGGGAGCTGTTTTTT. Amino acid sequence: CASSLAGTGELFF.

The chain joins TRBV2 to TRBJ2-7; 8 nucleotides agree with TRBD1. Per the germline V gene, CDR1 is SNHLY and CDR2 is FYNNEI. The CDR3 is made up of 13 amino acids. J lost 4 bases, V lost 4 bases, and 3 bases had no gene match. The chain's CDR3 is CASSVQGAYEQYF. Written as DNA, the CDR3 is TGTGCCAGCAGTGTTCAGGGGGCTTACGAGCAGTACTTC.

The rearrangement joins TRBV19 to TRBJ1-5; 8 bases match TRBD1. The ends lost 6 bases at V and 7 bases at J; junction bases unmatched: 14. In germline, CDR1 is LNHDA, CDR2 SQIVND (reference sequence). The CDR3 totals 16 residues. The CDR3 DNA is TGTGCCAGTAGAGGGTTAACAGGGGGAGTCGTACAGCCCCAGCATTTT. Its translation: CASRGLTGGVVQPQHF.

This clone was detected once. The rearrangement joins TRBV11-2 to TRBJ2-3; TRBD2 aligns across 15 bases. Germline assignment: CDR1 SGHAT and CDR2 FQNNGV. The CDR3 extends over 19 amino acids. V trimming: 2 bases; J trimming: 4 bases; junction bases outside the gene matches: 10. The CDR3 loop reads CASSLRGTSGGKLADTQYF. CDR3 coding DNA: TGTGCCAGCAGCTTACGGGGGACTAGCGGGGGGAAACTGGCAGATACGCAGTATTTT.

This clone was seen just once. The rearrangement joins TRBV4-2 to TRBJ1-6; no clear D. This CDR3 region has 15 residues. V was trimmed by 0 bases and J by 10 bases, leaving 13 bases between them. CDR1 is LGHNA and CDR2 is YNFKEQ in the germline V gene. CDR3 amino acids: CASSQESEGDSPLHF. Written as DNA, the CDR3 is TGTGCCAGCAGCCAAGAGTCAGAGGGAGACTCACCCCTCCACTTT.